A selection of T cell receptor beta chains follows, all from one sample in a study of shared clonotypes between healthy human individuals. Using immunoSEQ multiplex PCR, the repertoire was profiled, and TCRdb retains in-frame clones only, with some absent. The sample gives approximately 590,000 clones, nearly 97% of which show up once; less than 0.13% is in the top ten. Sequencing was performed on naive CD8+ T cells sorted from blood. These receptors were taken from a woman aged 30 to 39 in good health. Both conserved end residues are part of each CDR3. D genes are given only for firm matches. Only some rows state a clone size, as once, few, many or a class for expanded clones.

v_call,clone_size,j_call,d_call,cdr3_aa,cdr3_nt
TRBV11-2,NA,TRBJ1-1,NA,CASSLDPGGNTEAFF,TGTGCCAGCAGCCTTGATCCCGGGGGTAATACTGAAGCTTTCTTT
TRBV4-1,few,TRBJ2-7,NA,CASSVYEGYEQYF,TGCGCCAGCAGCGTCTATGAGGGATACGAGCAGTACTTC
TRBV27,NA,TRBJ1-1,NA,CASSTQGSTEAFF,TGTGCCAGCAGTACTCAGGGGAGCACTGAAGCTTTCTTT
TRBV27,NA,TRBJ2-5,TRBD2,CASSLTRGRGETQYF,TGTGCCAGCAGCCTAACCCGCGGGAGGGGAGAGACCCAGTACTTC
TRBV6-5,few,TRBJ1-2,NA,CASRSGLGYTF,TGTGCCAGTCGTTCGGGTCTTGGCTACACCTTC
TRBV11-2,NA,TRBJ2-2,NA,CASSLSATSNVAGELFF,TGTGCCAGCAGCTTAAGCGCTACTTCGAACGTCGCCGGGGAGCTGTTTTTT
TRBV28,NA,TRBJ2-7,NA,CASSGGVTDSWYEQYF,TGTGCCAGCTCAGGGGGGGTAACGGATTCCTGGTACGAGCAGTACTTC
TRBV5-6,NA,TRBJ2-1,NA,CASSLSRNEQFF,TGTGCCAGCAGCTTAAGCCGGAATGAGCAGTTCTTC
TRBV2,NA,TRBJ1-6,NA,CASSEGSGWNSPLHF,TGTGCCAGCAGTGAAGGGTCAGGGTGGAATTCACCCCTCCACTTT
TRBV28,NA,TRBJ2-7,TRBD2,CASIPSGRGYEQYF,TGTGCCAGCATTCCCTCCGGGAGGGGTTACGAGCAGTACTTC
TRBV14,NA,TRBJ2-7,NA,CASSQVRSYEQYF,TGTGCCAGCAGCCAAGTAAGATCCTACGAGCAGTACTTC
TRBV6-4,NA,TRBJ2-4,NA,CASKAAAKNIQYF,TGTGCCAGCAAGGCCGCTGCCAAAAACATTCAGTACTTC
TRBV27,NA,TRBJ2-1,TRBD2,CASSDHLAAGVYNEQFF,TGTGCCAGCAGTGACCATCTAGCAGCGGGGGTTTACAATGAGCAGTTCTTC
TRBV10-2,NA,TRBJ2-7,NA,CASSEGGQGPYEQYF,TGCGCCAGCAGTGAGGGGGGCCAGGGGCCCTACGAGCAGTACTTC
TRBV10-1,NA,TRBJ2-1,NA,CATPRGDPYNEQFF,TGCGCCACCCCAAGAGGAGATCCCTACAATGAGCAGTTCTTC
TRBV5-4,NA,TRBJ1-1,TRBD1,CASSRTGNTEAFF,TGTGCCAGCAGCCGGACAGGGAACACTGAAGCTTTCTTT
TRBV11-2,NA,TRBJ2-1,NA,CASSLARGPYNEQFF,TGTGCCAGCAGCTTAGCCCGCGGGCCCTACAATGAGCAGTTCTTC
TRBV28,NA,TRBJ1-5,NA,CASSLDSQYSNQPQHF,TGTGCCAGCAGCCTAGACAGCCAATATAGCAATCAGCCCCAGCATTTT
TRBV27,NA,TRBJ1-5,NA,CASSLRQHNQPQHF,TGTGCCAGCAGTTTAAGGCAGCACAATCAGCCCCAGCATTTT
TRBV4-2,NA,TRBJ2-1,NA,CASSQEGGSSNEQFF,TGTGCCAGCAGCCAAGAGGGGGGTAGTAGCAATGAGCAGTTCTTC
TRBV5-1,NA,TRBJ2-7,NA,CASSQDGSSYEQYF,TGCGCCAGCAGCCAGGACGGGAGCTCCTACGAGCAGTACTTC
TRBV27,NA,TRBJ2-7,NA,CASSLGVSGEQYF,TGTGCCAGCAGTTTAGGTGTTTCGGGCGAGCAGTACTTC
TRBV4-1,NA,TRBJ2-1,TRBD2,CASSQAGTSGNEQFF,TGCGCCAGCAGCCAAGCCGGGACTAGCGGCAATGAGCAGTTCTTC
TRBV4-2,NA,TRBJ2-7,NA,CASSQDTRSSYEQYF,TGTGCCAGCAGCCAAGATACACGTAGCTCCTACGAGCAGTACTTC
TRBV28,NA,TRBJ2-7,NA,CASSPNLFDYLVGQYF,TGTGCCAGCAGCCCTAACCTTTTCGACTATTTGGTCGGGCAGTACTTC
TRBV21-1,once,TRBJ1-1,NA,CASTVGTEAFF,TGTGCCAGTACCGTGGGCACTGAAGCTTTCTTT
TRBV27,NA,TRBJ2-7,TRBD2,CASRGTSGAYEQYF,TGTGCCAGCAGAGGGACTAGCGGGGCCTACGAGCAGTACTTC
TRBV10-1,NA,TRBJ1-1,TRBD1,CASGKTGGIDTEAFF,TGCGCCAGCGGAAAGACAGGGGGAATCGACACTGAAGCTTTCTTT
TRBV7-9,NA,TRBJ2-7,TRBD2,CASSPTSGIGQSSYEQYF,TGTGCCAGCAGCCCGACTAGCGGGATAGGCCAGAGCTCCTACGAGCAGTACTTC
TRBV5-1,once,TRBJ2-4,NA,CASSIHTGAKNIQYF,TGCGCCAGCAGCATCCACACGGGGGCCAAAAACATTCAGTACTTC
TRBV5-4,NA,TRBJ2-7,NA,CASSRGIYEQYF,TGTGCCAGCAGTAGGGGCATATACGAGCAGTACTTC
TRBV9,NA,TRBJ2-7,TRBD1,CASSVTGTGTYEQYF,TGTGCCAGCAGCGTAACCGGGACAGGTACATACGAGCAGTACTTC
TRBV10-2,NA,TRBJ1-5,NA,CASSESYRVSNQPQHF,TGCGCCAGCAGTGAGTCCTACAGGGTGAGCAATCAGCCCCAGCATTTT
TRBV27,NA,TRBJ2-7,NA,CASSSPSARYEQYF,TGTGCCAGCAGTTCGCCCTCGGCTAGGTACGAGCAGTACTTC
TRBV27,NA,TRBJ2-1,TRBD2,CASSKTSGSYNEQFF,TGTGCCAGCAGTAAGACTAGCGGGAGTTACAATGAGCAGTTCTTC
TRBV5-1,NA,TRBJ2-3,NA,CASSRDRWTGVADTQYF,TGCGCCAGCAGTCGGGACCGCTGGACGGGGGTAGCAGATACGCAGTATTTT
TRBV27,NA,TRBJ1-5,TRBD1,CASSEGQGGQPQHF,TGTGCCAGCAGTGAGGGACAGGGGGGACAGCCCCAGCATTTT
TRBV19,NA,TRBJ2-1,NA,CASSITRERQFF,TGTGCCAGTAGTATAACCCGGGAGAGGCAGTTCTTC
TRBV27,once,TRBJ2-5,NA,CASSLSGLGGETQYF,TGTGCCAGCAGTTTATCGGGCCTGGGGGGAGAGACCCAGTACTTC
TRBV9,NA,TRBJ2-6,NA,CASSVGSGANVLTF,TGTGCCAGCAGCGTCGGCTCTGGGGCCAACGTCCTGACTTTC
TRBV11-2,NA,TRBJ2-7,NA,CASSRGPAYEQYF,TGTGCCAGCAGCCGTGGACCGGCCTACGAGCAGTACTTC
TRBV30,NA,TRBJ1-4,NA,CAWSVGVEKLFF,TGTGCCTGGAGTGTCGGGGTCGAAAAACTGTTTTTT
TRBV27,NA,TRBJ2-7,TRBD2,CASSLGSGGYEQYF,TGTGCCAGCAGTTTGGGTAGCGGGGGGTACGAGCAGTACTTC
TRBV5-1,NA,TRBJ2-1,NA,CASSAGHPDNEQFF,TGCGCCAGCAGCGCCGGGCACCCGGACAATGAGCAGTTCTTC
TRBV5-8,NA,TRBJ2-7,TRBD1,CASSPPIRQGSLEQYF,TGTGCCAGCAGCCCACCCATTAGACAGGGGTCCCTCGAGCAGTACTTC
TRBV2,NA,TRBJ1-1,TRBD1,CASSRGLNTEAFF,TGTGCCAGCTCTAGGGGGCTGAACACTGAAGCTTTCTTT
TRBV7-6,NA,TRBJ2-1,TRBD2,CASSPRSQRGDNEQFF,TGTGCCAGCAGCCCCCGGTCACAGCGGGGGGACAATGAGCAGTTCTTC
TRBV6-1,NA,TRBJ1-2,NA,CASSETVDGYTF,TGTGCCAGCAGTGAAACTGTGGATGGCTACACCTTC
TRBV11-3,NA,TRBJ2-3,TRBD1,CASSLQQGTPDTQYF,TGTGCCAGCAGCCTTCAACAGGGGACCCCAGATACGCAGTATTTT
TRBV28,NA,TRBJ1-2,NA,CASSDDVSEHHYGYTF,TGTGCCAGCAGCGACGATGTGTCGGAGCATCACTATGGCTACACCTTC
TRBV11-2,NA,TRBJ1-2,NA,CASSSPRGRPSNYGYTF,TGTGCCAGCAGCTCCCCCCGGGGGCGGCCGTCTAACTATGGCTACACCTTC
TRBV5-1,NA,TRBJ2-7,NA,CASTLGPEQYF,TGCGCCAGCACCCTAGGGCCCGAGCAGTACTTC
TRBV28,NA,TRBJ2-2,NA,CASSLRRATGELFF,TGTGCCAGCAGTTTAAGGCGGGCGACCGGGGAGCTGTTTTTT
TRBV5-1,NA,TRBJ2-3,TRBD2,CASSLAGLAGADTQYF,TGCGCCAGCAGCTTGGCAGGACTAGCGGGAGCAGATACGCAGTATTTT
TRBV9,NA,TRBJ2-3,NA,CASSVPRGDTDTQYF,TGTGCCAGCAGCGTACCCAGGGGTGACACAGATACGCAGTATTTT
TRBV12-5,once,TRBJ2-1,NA,CASGLALGTALSSYNEQFF,TGTGCTAGTGGTTTGGCCCTGGGGACTGCACTTAGCTCCTACAATGAGCAGTTCTTC
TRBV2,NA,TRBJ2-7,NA,CASRGTASYEQYF,TGTGCCAGCAGGGGGACGGCTTCCTACGAGCAGTACTTC
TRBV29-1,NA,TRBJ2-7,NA,CSVEGQNGLAYEQYF,TGCAGCGTTGAAGGACAGAACGGGCTCGCCTACGAGCAGTACTTC
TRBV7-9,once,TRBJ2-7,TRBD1,CASSLVIPGQAAYEQYF,TGTGCCAGCAGCTTAGTTATACCGGGACAGGCCGCCTACGAGCAGTACTTC